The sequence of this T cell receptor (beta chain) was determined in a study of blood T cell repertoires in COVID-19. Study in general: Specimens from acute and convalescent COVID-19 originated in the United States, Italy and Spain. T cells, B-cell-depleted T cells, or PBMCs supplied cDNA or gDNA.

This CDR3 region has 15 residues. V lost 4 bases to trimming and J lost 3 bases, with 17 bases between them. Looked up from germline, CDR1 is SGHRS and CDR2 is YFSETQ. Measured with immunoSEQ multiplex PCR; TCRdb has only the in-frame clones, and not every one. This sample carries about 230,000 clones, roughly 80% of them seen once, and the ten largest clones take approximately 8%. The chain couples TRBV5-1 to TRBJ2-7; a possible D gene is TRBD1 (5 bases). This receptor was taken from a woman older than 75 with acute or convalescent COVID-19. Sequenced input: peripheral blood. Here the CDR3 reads CASSMTTALYYEQYF. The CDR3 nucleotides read TGCGCCAGCAGCATGACGACAGCGCTCTACTACGAGCAGTACTTC.